This entry is about one T cell receptor (beta chain). Its antigen is still unknown. Specified time point: pre-sensitization, week 0. Treatment meaning: therapeutic diphenylcyclopropenone sensitization with weekly scalp DPC. The study extracted total RNA from unfractionated whole blood. TCRdb recomputed calls from the RACE reads with MiXCR, one row per CDR3 protein. The sample lists a few hundred thousand distinct CDR3 sequences, around 5.5% occurring once. These data belong to a study of human T cells and chemical hapten exposure. The wider study: Upper-back patches of 0.01% DPC were read at 6 days.

V was cut by 4 bases and J by 6 bases, with 10 bases left in between. Germline CDR1 is SGHAT and CDR2 is FQNNGV. The CDR3 consists of 13 residues. Study findings and constraints: Expanded TCR counts at PT1 went up together with patch test score, a positive correlation. Among expanded TCRs, significantly more large CDR3 similarity clusters formed than among controls.

The sample was whole blood, taken in connection with sensitization to the hapten diphenylcyclopropenone (DPC). The V gene is TRBV11-2, the J gene TRBJ2-1, with a weak D call TRBD1 (5 bases). This TCR came from a woman aged 18-29 years with alopecia areata. Some clones in this sample may be carry-over from other donors' samples. DNA of the CDR3: TGTGCCAGCAGCTCCCCCCAGGGCAATGAGCAGTTCTTC. Amino acid sequence: CASSSPQGNEQFF. The full variable domain, rest sourced from reference TRBV11-2 and TRBJ2-1, is EAGVAQSPRYKIIEKRQSVAFWCNPISGHATLYWYQQILGQGPKLLIQFQNNGVVDDSQLPKDRFSAERLKGVDSTLKIQPAKLEDSAVYLCASSSPQGNEQFFGPGTRLTVL.